This T cell receptor beta chain was sequenced for a study of blood T cell repertoires in COVID-19 (dated by TCRdb to the early 2020s). Broadly, across the study: Samples covering the acute and convalescent phases of COVID-19 were provided by collaborators in the United States, Italy and Spain. The dataset comprised deeply sampled blood TCRbeta repertoires from subjects exposed to, actively infected with, or recovered from COVID-19. A de-identified subject ID, COVID-19 status, age in years and sex were almost always included in the sample metadata. Samples were obtained from the ongoing ImmuneRACE study (first 160 participants) and from 1,254 subjects provided by 6 global collaborators. The prospective study material was composed of cDNA or gDNA derived from T cells, B-cell-depleted T cells, or PBMCs. Where available, HLA class I and class II types were taken from metadata supplied by the sample provider and were not determined by assay-based typing. The repertoires were made available in a free public database intended to serve as a resource for research on the immune response to SARS-CoV-2.

Collaborating institutions collected whole blood in K2EDTA tubes following their own protocols. For TCRbeta analysis, collaborator samples were shipped as frozen whole blood, as isolated PBMCs, or as DNA extracted from either sample type. The germline V gene encodes CDR1 SQVTM and CDR2 ANQGSEA. The cysteine opens and the phenylalanine closes a CDR3 of 14 amino acids. The read is trimmed to its CDR3 DNA, 42 bases read in frame from base 1. Relative to germline, V is missing 4 bases and J is missing 0 bases, with 6 bases of the junction outside any gene match. TCRbeta CDR3 regions were amplified from genomic DNA by means of the immunoSEQ Assay, a bias-controlled multiplex PCR. The authors' analysis ran thus. The number of nucleated cells in each sample was estimated by amplification of reference gene primers within the assay. To quantify the absolute abundance of each unique TCRbeta CDR3 rearrangement, sequence reads were collapsed and filtered. For each sample, productive Simpson clonality was calculated as the square root of Simpson's diversity index across productive rearrangements. The table comes from immuneACCESS by way of TCRdb, which keeps in-frame sequences with V and J called. Part of the clones is missing from these tables; in studies checked, under half for an unresolved V gene and the rest for unknown reasons. That table is the source of V, J and clone size, and D and trimming were worked out from the DNA. A total of some 130,000 clones appear in this sample, about 91% of them only once. The ten largest clones capture over 9% of the sample.

Concerning this clone: The antigen this receptor binds is unknown. Base quality data are lacking; no much larger clone is found one base away.

The study at large found these results: Clinical and demographic metadata were provided uncurated, with the amount varying by source and participant.

Material: peripheral blood. The V gene is TRBV29-1 and the J gene is TRBJ2-7, and 7 junction bases match TRBD2. The TCR originated in a man aged 45 to 65 with acute or convalescent COVID-19. CDR3 loop: CSVVGGGSSYEQYF. The nucleotide sequence is TGCAGCGTTGTCGGGGGAGGGAGCTCCTACGAGCAGTACTTC.